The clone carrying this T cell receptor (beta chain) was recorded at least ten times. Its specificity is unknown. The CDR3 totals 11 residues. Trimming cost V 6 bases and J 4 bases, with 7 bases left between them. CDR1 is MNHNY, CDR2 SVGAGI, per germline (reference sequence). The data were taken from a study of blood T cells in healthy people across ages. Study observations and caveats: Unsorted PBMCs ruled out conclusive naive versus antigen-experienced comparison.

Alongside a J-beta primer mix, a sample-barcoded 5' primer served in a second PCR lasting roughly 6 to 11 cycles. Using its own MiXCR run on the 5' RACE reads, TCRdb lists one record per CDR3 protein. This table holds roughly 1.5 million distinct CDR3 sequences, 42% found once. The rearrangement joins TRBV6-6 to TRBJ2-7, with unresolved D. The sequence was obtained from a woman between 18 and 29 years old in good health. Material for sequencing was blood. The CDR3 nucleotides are TGTGCCAGCAGCCAAAAGTACGAGCAGTACTTC. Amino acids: CASSQKYEQYF.